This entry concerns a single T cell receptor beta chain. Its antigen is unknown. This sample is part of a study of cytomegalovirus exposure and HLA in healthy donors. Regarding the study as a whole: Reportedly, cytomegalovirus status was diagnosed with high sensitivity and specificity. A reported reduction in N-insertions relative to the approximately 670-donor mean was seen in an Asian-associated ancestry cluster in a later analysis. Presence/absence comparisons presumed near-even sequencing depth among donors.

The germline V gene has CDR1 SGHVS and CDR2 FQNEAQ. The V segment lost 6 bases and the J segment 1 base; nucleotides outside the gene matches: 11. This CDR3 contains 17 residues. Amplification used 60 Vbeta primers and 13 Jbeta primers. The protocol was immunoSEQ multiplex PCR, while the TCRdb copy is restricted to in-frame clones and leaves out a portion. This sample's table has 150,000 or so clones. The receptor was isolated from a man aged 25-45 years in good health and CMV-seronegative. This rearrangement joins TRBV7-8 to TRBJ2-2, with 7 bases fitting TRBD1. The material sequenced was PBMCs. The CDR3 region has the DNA TGTGCCAGCAGTCTAGTAGGGGGCGTCGGGAACACCGGGGAGCTGTTTTTT. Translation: CASSLVGGVGNTGELFF.